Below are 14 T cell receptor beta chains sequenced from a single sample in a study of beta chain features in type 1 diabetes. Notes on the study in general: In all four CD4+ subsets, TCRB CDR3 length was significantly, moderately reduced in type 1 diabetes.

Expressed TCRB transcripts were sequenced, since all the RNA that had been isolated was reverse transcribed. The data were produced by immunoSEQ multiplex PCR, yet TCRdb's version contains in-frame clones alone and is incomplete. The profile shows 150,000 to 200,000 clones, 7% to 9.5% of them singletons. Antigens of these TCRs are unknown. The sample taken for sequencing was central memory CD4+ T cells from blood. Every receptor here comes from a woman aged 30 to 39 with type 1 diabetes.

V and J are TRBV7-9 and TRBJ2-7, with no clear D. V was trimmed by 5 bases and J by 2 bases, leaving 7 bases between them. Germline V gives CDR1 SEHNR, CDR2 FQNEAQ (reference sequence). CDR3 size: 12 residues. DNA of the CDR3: TGTGCCAGCAGCATCTTTCCCTACGAGCAGTACTTC. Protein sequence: CASSIFPYEQYF.

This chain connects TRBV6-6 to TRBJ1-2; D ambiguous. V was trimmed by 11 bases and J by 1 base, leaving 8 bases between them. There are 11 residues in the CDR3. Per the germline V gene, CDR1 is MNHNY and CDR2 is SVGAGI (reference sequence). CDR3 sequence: CALRVNYGYTF. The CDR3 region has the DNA TGTGCCTTACGAGTTAACTATGGCTACACCTTC.

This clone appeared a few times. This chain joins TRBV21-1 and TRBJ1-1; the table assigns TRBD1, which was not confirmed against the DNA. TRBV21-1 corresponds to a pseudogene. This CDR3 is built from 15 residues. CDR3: CASSKEGGRGTEAFF. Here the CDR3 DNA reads TGTGCCAGCAGCAAAGAAGGGGGACGGGGAACTGAAGCTTTCTTT.

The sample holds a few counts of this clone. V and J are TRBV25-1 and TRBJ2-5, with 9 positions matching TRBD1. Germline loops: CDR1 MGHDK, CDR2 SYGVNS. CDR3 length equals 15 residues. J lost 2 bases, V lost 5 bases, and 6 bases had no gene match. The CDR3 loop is CASSRGQGLQETQYF. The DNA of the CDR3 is TGTGCCAGCAGTCGGGGACAGGGACTACAAGAGACCCAGTACTTC.

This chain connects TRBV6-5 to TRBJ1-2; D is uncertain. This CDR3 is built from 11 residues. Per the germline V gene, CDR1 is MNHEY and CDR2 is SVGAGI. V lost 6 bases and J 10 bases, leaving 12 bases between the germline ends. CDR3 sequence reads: CASSLESIYTF. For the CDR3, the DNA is TGTGCCAGCAGCCTTGAAAGCATCTACACCTTC.

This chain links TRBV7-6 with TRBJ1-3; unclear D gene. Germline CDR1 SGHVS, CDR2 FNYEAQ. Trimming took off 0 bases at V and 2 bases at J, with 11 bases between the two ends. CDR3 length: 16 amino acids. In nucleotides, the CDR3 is TGTGCCAGCAGCTTAGCGATGGGCATAGCTGGAAACACCATATATTTT. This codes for CASSLAMGIAGNTIYF. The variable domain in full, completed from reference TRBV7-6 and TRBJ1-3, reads GAGVSQSPRYKVTKRGQDVALRCDPISGHVSLYWYRQALGQGPEFLTYFNYEAQQDKSGLPNDRFSAERPEGSISTLTIQRTEQRDSAMYRCASSLAMGIAGNTIYFGEGSWLTVV.

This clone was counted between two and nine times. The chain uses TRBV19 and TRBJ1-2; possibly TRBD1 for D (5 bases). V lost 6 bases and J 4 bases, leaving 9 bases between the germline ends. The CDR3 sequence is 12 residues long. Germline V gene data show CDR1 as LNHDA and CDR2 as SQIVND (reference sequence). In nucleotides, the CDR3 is TGTGCCAGTAGAGGGGTCGGCTATGGCTACACCTTC. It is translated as CASRGVGYGYTF.

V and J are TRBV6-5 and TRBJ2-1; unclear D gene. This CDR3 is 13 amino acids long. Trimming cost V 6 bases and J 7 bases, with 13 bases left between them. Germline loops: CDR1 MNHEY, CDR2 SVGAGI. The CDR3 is CASSSSYRNEQFF. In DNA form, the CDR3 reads TGTGCCAGCAGCTCATCCTACCGTAATGAGCAGTTCTTC.

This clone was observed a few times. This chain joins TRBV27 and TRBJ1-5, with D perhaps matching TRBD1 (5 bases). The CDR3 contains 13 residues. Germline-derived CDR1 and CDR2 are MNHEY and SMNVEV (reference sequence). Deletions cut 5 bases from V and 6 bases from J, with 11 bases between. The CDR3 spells CASSPRGGQPQHF. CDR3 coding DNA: TGTGCCAGCAGTCCGAGGGGAGGTCAGCCCCAGCATTTT.

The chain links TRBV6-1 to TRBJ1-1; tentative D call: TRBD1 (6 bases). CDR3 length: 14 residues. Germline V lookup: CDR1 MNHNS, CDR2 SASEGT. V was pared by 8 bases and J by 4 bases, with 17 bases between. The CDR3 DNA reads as TGTGCCAGCGGCGATGACAGGTTGGGCACTGAAGCTTTCTTT. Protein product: CASGDDRLGTEAFF.

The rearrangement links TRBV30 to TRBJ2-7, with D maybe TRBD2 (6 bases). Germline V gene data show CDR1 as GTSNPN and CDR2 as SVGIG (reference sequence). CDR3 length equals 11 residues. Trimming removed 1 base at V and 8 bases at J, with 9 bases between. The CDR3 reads CAWSGRGKQYF. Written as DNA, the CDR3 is TGTGCCTGGAGTGGGAGGGGCAAGCAGTACTTC.

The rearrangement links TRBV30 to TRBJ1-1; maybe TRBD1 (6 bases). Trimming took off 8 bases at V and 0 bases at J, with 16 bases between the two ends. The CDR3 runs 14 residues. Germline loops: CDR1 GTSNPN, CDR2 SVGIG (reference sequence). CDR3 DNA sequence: TGTGCCGGGACCCGGGACACTCTGAACACTGAAGCTTTCTTT. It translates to CAGTRDTLNTEAFF.

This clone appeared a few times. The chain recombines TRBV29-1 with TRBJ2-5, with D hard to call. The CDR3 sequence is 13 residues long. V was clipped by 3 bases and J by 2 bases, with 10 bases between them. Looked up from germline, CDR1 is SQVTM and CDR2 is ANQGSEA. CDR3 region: CSVDWQKQETQYF. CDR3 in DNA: TGCAGCGTTGATTGGCAGAAACAAGAGACCCAGTACTTC. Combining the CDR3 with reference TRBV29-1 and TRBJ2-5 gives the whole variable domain SAVISQKPSRDICQRGTSLTIQCQVDSQVTMMFWYRQQPGQSLTLIATANQGSEATYESGFVIDKFPISRPNLTFSTLTVSNMSPEDSSIYLCSVDWQKQETQYFGPGTRLLVL.

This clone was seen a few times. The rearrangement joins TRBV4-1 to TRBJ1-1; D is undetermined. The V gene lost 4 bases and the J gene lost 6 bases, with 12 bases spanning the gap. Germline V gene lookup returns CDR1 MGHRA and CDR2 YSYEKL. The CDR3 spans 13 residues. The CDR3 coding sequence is TGCGCCAGCAGCCCTCCTCTAGAATCTGAAGCTTTCTTT. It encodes CASSPPLESEAFF.